This TCR beta chain was captured in a study of blood T cell repertoires in COVID-19. On the study more broadly: Donors in the United States, Italy and Spain gave samples during acute or convalescent COVID-19.

Original methodology: It was from reference gene primer amplification that nucleated cell counts were estimated. TCRdb's table, derived via immunoSEQ multiplex PCR, lists solely in-frame clones and lacks some. The V and J calls and the clone size are those of that table, but D and trimming were determined from the DNA. The table includes approximately 220,000 clones, approximately 83% detected once. This clone was observed a single time. Source material: peripheral blood. The origin of this receptor is a woman in her twenties or thirties who had recovered from COVID-19.

CDR3 sequence: CASSPGTSGRDPTGELFF. DNA of the CDR3: TGTGCCAGCAGCCCCGGGACTAGCGGGAGAGACCCCACCGGGGAGCTGTTTTTT. The chain combines TRBV4-2 with TRBJ2-2; the match to TRBD2 covers 14 bases. The trim removed 4 bases at V and 4 bases at J, leaving 8 bases unmatched. This CDR3 has 18 amino acids. CDR1 is LGHNA, CDR2 YNFKEQ, per germline.